This T cell receptor (beta chain) was found in a study of shared clonotypes between healthy human individuals. Study information: Donors were a couple of women and a few men aged 18 to 49. For every donor, three CD4 naive, three CD4 memory, two CD8 naive and one CD8 memory plates were used.

Looked up from germline, CDR1 is SGHTA and CDR2 is FQGTGA. V gave up 5 bases and J gave up 4 bases; unmatched junction bases: 6. This CDR3 has 17 amino acids. The study enrolled healthy HIV-negative adults without recent acute infections or vaccinations as donors. The table lists this clone with a count of one. The protocol was immunoSEQ multiplex PCR, while the TCRdb copy is restricted to in-frame clones and leaves out a portion. The sample carries about 1.1 million clones, approximately 80% recorded once. The receptor's source is a man between 18 and 35 years old in good health. Some clones in this sample may be carry-over from other donors' samples. The rearrangement uses TRBV7-3 and TRBJ2-3, with 16 bases identical to TRBD2. The material sequenced was memory CD4+ T cells from PBMCs. As to subset: CD45RA-negative fraction. This CDR3 is CASSPGTSGRAPDTQYF. The CDR3 coding sequence is TGTGCCAGCAGCCCAGGGACTAGCGGGAGGGCCCCAGATACGCAGTATTTT.